These 16 T cell receptor beta chains were sequenced from one sample in a study of blood T cell repertoires in COVID-19. Measured with immunoSEQ multiplex PCR; TCRdb has only the in-frame clones, and not every one. This table holds over 140,000 clones, 70% to 80% found once. The sequenced sample consisted of peripheral blood. The receptors were gathered from a woman of 80 years or more with active or convalescent COVID-19.

CDR3 nucleotide sequence: TGTGCCACGGGGGCGGGGGCCGCAAATGAGCAGTTCTTC. Translated: CATGAGAANEQFF. The chain joins TRBV6-5 to TRBJ2-1, with D perhaps TRBD2 (7 bases). CDR3 length: 13 amino acids. V shed 10 bases and J shed 7 bases, with 17 bases lying between them. Germline lookup yields CDR1 MNHEY and CDR2 SVGAGI.

This rearrangement joins TRBV19 to TRBJ2-1; D ambiguous. The germline CDR1 and CDR2 sequences are LNHDA and SQIVND (reference sequence). The germline V and J ends were trimmed by 1 base and 8 bases, with 15 bases remaining between them. This CDR3 region has 15 residues. CDR3 nucleotide sequence: TGTGCCAGTAGTATAGGGTCGCAGTCCCAGGATGAGCAGTTCTTC. Its translation is CASSIGSQSQDEQFF. The full variable domain, in which reference TRBV19 and TRBJ2-1 provide the parts outside the CDR3, is DGGITQSPKYLFRKEGQNVTLSCEQNLNHDAMYWYRQDPGQGLRLIYYSQIVNDFQKGDIAEGYSVSREKKESFPLTVTSAQKNPTAFYLCASSIGSQSQDEQFFGPGTRLTVL.

The V and J genes are TRBV27 and TRBJ2-1; D may be TRBD2 (6 bases). There are 15 residues in the CDR3. Germline V gives CDR1 MNHEY, CDR2 SMNVEV (reference sequence). V lost 0 bases and J lost 6, with 12 bases in between. The CDR3 coding sequence is TGTGCCAGCAGTTTATCCGGCGTGGGACTCAATGAGCAGTTCTTC. As protein: CASSLSGVGLNEQFF.

J is TRBJ1-1 and V is TRBV5-6, with 7 bases matching TRBD1. V lost 7 bases, J lost 6 bases, and 9 bases stayed unmatched. This CDR3 spans 13 amino acids. Germline V gene sequence: CDR1 SGHDT, CDR2 YYEEEE. CDR3 sequence (DNA): TGTGCCAGCCTTGACAGGGCAGTTGCTGAAGCTTTCTTT. Its protein product is CASLDRAVAEAFF.

This rearrangement joins TRBV3-1 (or the pseudogene TRBV3-2) to TRBJ1-1; D perhaps matches TRBD1 (6 bases). The CDR3 contains 14 residues. The ends were cut back, 1 base at V and 6 bases at J, with 12 bases in the middle. Germline V gives CDR1 LGHDT, CDR2 YNNKEL (reference sequence). CDR3 region: CASSQGTATPEAFF. For the CDR3, the DNA is TGTGCCAGCAGCCAAGGGACAGCCACCCCTGAAGCTTTCTTT.

The chain recombines TRBV9 with TRBJ2-1; 8 bases line up with TRBD2. Per the germline V gene, CDR1 is SGDLS and CDR2 is YYNGEE. J was trimmed by 3 bases and V by 3 bases; bases with no gene match: 5. The CDR3 has 15 amino acids. The DNA for the CDR3 is TGTGCCAGCAGCGAGTTAGCGGGGAGCTACAATGAGCAGTTCTTC. This sequence encodes CASSELAGSYNEQFF.

Only a few counts were recorded for this clone. This sequence joins TRBV6-1 and TRBJ2-1; TRBD1 might be the D (6 bases). Germline V gives CDR1 MNHNS, CDR2 SASEGT. There are 16 residues in the CDR3. Trimming cost V 2 bases and J 7 bases, with 18 bases left between them. CDR3: CASSERVKGVRNEQFF. CDR3 bases: TGTGCCAGCAGTGAAAGGGTTAAGGGGGTTCGTAATGAGCAGTTCTTC.

The V call is TRBV7-6, the J call TRBJ2-7, with TRBD1 identical over 8 bases. V lost 1 base, J lost 2 bases, and 4 bases stayed unmatched. This CDR3 is built from 15 residues. CDR1 and CDR2 (germline): SGHVS, FNYEAQ. The CDR3 is CASSLGRGQPYEQYF. The CDR3 DNA is TGTGCCAGCAGCTTAGGCAGGGGGCAACCCTACGAGCAGTACTTC.

The chain employs TRBV27 and TRBJ2-7; weak D call: TRBD2 (6 bases). This CDR3 contains 13 residues. Deletions cut 4 bases from V and 12 bases from J, with 19 bases between. Germline loops: CDR1 MNHEY, CDR2 SMNVEV (reference sequence). For the CDR3, the DNA is TGTGCCAGCAGTTCCTCCGGGACTCACACTTGGTACTTC. Translated, it gives CASSSSGTHTWYF.

The CDR3 region has the DNA TGTGCCAGCAGCCGCGGGGGGAGGGGCCGTAATCAAGAGACCCAGTACTTC. It specifies CASSRGGRGRNQETQYF. The V and J genes are TRBV28 and TRBJ2-5; the match to TRBD2 covers 8 bases. From germline, CDR1 is MDHEN and CDR2 SYDVKM. Trimming at V came to 6 bases and at J to 2 bases, leaving 14 bases not matched to a gene. CDR3 length: 17 residues.

This chain links TRBV5-8 with TRBJ1-5, with a tentative D call TRBD1 (5 bases). The length of the CDR3 is 14 residues. The germline V gene has CDR1 SGHTS and CDR2 YDEGEE. V was shortened by 4 bases and J by 4 bases, with 12 bases between the two germline ends. DNA of the CDR3: TGTGCCAGCAGCCGGGGCGGGGGAAATCAGCCCCAGCATTTT. Amino acid sequence: CASSRGGGNQPQHF.

The chain combines TRBV2 with TRBJ1-6, with TRBD1 as a possible D gene (5 bases). Looked up from germline, CDR1 is SNHLY and CDR2 is FYNNEI. There are 16 residues in the CDR3. Trimming took 6 bases from V and 10 from J, leaving 22 bases between them. The CDR3 reads CASRPRGEGRGSPLHF. Here the CDR3 DNA reads TGTGCCAGCAGACCCCGAGGGGAGGGTAGGGGCTCACCCCTCCACTTT.

This chain connects TRBV5-1 to TRBJ2-3; 13 bases are shared with TRBD2. In germline, CDR1 is SGHRS, CDR2 YFSETQ. CDR3 length: 17 residues. Trimming removed 4 bases from V and 1 base from J; junction bases left unmatched: 6. This CDR3 reads CASSKSGLAGGTDTQYF. The CDR3 nucleotides read TGCGCCAGCAGCAAATCCGGACTAGCGGGGGGCACAGATACGCAGTATTTT.

The chain employs TRBV10-1 and TRBJ1-4; a possible D gene is TRBD1 (5 bases). Germline CDR1 is WNHNN and CDR2 is SYGVQD (reference sequence). V was cut by 0 bases and J by 5 bases, with 7 bases left in between. The CDR3 contains 14 residues. The CDR3 coding sequence is TGCGCCAGCAGTGAGTCACGGGGGAATGAAAAACTGTTTTTT. It encodes CASSESRGNEKLFF.

This clone was observed a handful of times. The V and J genes are TRBV7-2 and TRBJ2-1, with D perhaps TRBD1 (6 bases). The CDR3 spans 15 residues. Germline CDR1 SGHTA, CDR2 FQGNSA. With 0 bases removed from V and 4 bases from J, the gap between germline ends came to 10 bases. This CDR3 reads CASSLAPGQYNEQFF. The CDR3 DNA reads as TGTGCCAGCAGCTTAGCGCCCGGACAGTACAATGAGCAGTTCTTC. The variable domain in full, completed from reference TRBV7-2 and TRBJ2-1, reads GAGVSQSPSNKVTEKGKDVELRCDPISGHTALYWYRQSLGQGLEFLIYFQGNSAPDKSGLPSDRFSAERTGGSVSTLTIQRTQQEDSAVYLCASSLAPGQYNEQFFGPGTRLTVL.

This clone was counted once. The chain has TRBV6-2 or TRBV6-3 and TRBJ2-1, with D unresolved. V was cut by 2 bases and J by 10 bases, with 15 bases left in between. The length of the CDR3 is 14 residues. CDR1 is MNHEY, CDR2 SVGEGT, per germline. The CDR3 coding sequence is TGTGCCAGCAGTTACCAGGAAATCTCTCTGGAGCAGTTCTTC. It is translated as CASSYQEISLEQFF.